This TCR beta chain was documented in a study of T cell responses to AZD1222 COVID-19 vaccine (dated by TCRdb to the early 2020s). For context, the study as a whole: TCR sequencing was performed for 230 to 250 trial participants, of whom some 200 were given two doses of AZD1222 and around 25 were given two doses of MenACWY control vaccine. Enrollment into the trials was organized by age into subgroups of 18-55, 56-69 and 70-plus years, and those subgroups contained roughly 160, 29 and 62 TCR-sequenced participants, respectively.

The CDR3 regions of human TCRbeta chains were subjected to immunosequencing. On the study's bioinformatics: TCRs in the repertoires were matched against a reference library of SARS-CoV-2-specific TCRs that had been generated with the MIRA antigen-specificity platform. Breadth meant the fraction of unique TCRs that were SARS-CoV-2-associated, whereas depth meant the fraction of total T cells that were SARS-CoV-2-associated. Using the MIRA data, every spike-specific TCR was mapped to the spike region that the TCR reacted to and assigned to either a CD4 or a CD8 class. Log10-transformed breadth and depth values were compared by one-way ANOVA with Sidak's multiple comparisons tests. The clones in this table, taken by TCRdb from immuneACCESS, are in-frame only. Not every clone is retained; where verified, under half of the shortfall comes from an unresolved V gene, and the cause of the rest is unknown. V, J and clone size derive from that table, while D and trimming were established from the DNA sequence. The sample table holds about 170,000 clones, of which around 85% were seen once. The ten biggest clones cover around 1.1% of the sample.

The germline V gene yields SGHVS for CDR1 and FQNEAQ for CDR2. V was cut back by 1 base and J by 1 base, leaving a gap of 8 bases between them. From its cysteine to its phenylalanine, the CDR3 spans 15 amino acids. Only CDR3 DNA is held: 45 bases, read in frame from base 1. Taken with the paper, the label for time point translates to: about 28 days (+/-7) after the second vaccine dose. AZD1222 recipients with second doses at about 4 weeks or about 12 weeks were pooled, because spike-specific TCR depth and breadth did not differ between schedules. Vaccinee samples were obtained from the UK trials COV001 and COV002, which included a single-blind randomized controlled phase 2/3 trial of AZD1222 (ChAdOx1 nCoV-19) in healthy adults. Trial participant PBMC samples were collected at day 0 and day 28 after the second dose for TCRbeta chain sequencing. This clone was picked up a small number of times. It lacks a known antigen. No base qualities exist here, and no much larger clone lies one base off it.

Findings and caveats that apply to the study as a whole: Participants were mostly white British and included more females than males, and it was suggested by the authors that clonal diversity may have been underestimated. Conclusions about previously exposed vaccinees are limited because only six or seven AZD1222 recipients were SARS-CoV-2 seropositive at baseline. After two AZD1222 doses, spike-specific TCR breadth and depth were significantly higher than at day 0 and than in MenACWY recipients. Epitopes outside the regions mutated in the B.1.351 and B.1.1.7 variants were reportedly recognized by nearly half of the unique spike-specific TCRs. Because no day 14 peak-response samples were available, repertoires were characterized only after the peak T cell response. In the small 56-69-year group, the increase in depth fell short of significance, most likely because of low power. Vaccine-associated CD4 TCRs spanned the whole spike protein, with dominant responses in regions 160-218 and 743-854.

The TCR sequence derives from an adult who received the AZD1222 COVID-19 vaccine. Here the chain combines TRBV7-8 and TRBJ1-3; no D gene can be assigned with confidence. The sequencing used peripheral blood, collected 28 days after the second AZD1222 dose. At the DNA level, the sequence is TGTGCCAGCAGCTTAGTAGGGCTTTCTGGAAACACCATATATTTT. This codes for CASSLVGLSGNTIYF. The entire variable domain, with the stretches around the CDR3 drawn from the reference TRBV7-8 and TRBJ1-3 proteins, is GAGVSQSPRYKVAKRGQDVALRCDPISGHVSLFWYQQALGQGPEFLTYFQNEAQLDKSGLPSDRFFAERPEGSVSTLKIQRTQQEDSAVYLCASSLVGLSGNTIYFGEGSWLTVV.